Listed below are T cell receptor beta chains from one sample, sequenced in a study of CD8+ T cells in alopecia areata. Using immunoSEQ multiplex PCR, the repertoire was profiled, and TCRdb retains in-frame clones only, with some absent. The table has fewer than 200,000 clones, 50% to 75% seen once; the top ten hold 16%. Sample: CD4+ T cells sorted from blood, taken at roughly week 58, from a patient treated with tofacitinib. These receptors all come from a human donor with alopecia areata. The CDR3 runs from the conserved cysteine through the conserved F or W. Fields, in order: D gene, V gene, clone size, J gene, CDR3 DNA, CDR3 protein. D genes are given only for firm matches. Expanded clones are given a class, and other clones once, few, many or no size at all.

D: NA; V: TRBV5-1; size: NA; J: TRBJ1-1; DNA: TGCGCCAGCAGCTACGGGAGCATGAACACTGAAGCTTTCTTT; CDR3: CASSYGSMNTEAFF
D: TRBD2; V: TRBV5-6; size: NA; J: TRBJ2-1; DNA: TGTGCCAGCAGCCCAAGCGGGGGGGTCTACAATGAGCAGTTCTTC; CDR3: CASSPSGGVYNEQFF
D: NA; V: TRBV30; size: NA; J: TRBJ1-5; DNA: TGTGCCTGGAGTAGGGAGACTCAGCCCCAGCATTTT; CDR3: CAWSRETQPQHF
D: TRBD1; V: TRBV11-2; size: NA; J: TRBJ1-2; DNA: TGTGCCAGCAGCCCCGACAGGGGTCCCTATGGCTACACCTTC; CDR3: CASSPDRGPYGYTF
D: TRBD1; V: TRBV4-1; size: NA; J: TRBJ1-1; DNA: TGCGCCAGCAGCTCCCGGTTAGGGGGCGAAACTGAAGCTTTCTTT; CDR3: CASSSRLGGETEAFF
D: TRBD2; V: TRBV6-5; size: NA; J: TRBJ2-2; DNA: TGTGCCAGCAGTTACTCGGGACTAAACACCGGGGAGCTGTTTTTT; CDR3: CASSYSGLNTGELFF
D: NA; V: TRBV10-3; size: NA; J: TRBJ2-7; DNA: TGTGCCAGCCGGGCGACTCCGACCTACGAGCAGTACTTC; CDR3: CASRATPTYEQYF
D: NA; V: TRBV27; size: NA; J: TRBJ1-2; DNA: TGTGCCACTACGGACGATCCCCCCAATGGCTACACCTTC; CDR3: CATTDDPPNGYTF
D: NA; V: TRBV13; size: NA; J: TRBJ2-2; DNA: TGTGCCAGCAGCATACGGATCGGCCCCGGGGAGCTGTTTTTT; CDR3: CASSIRIGPGELFF
D: NA; V: TRBV29-1; size: NA; J: TRBJ2-1; DNA: TGCAGCGTTAGGAGACAGTCGGGGACTGAGCAGTTCTTC; CDR3: CSVRRQSGTEQFF
D: NA; V: TRBV4-1; size: NA; J: TRBJ1-1; DNA: TGCGCCAGCAGCCAAGATCTTGTAGGGTCCCGTTCCGTTGCTTTCTTT; CDR3: CASSQDLVGSRSVAFF
D: NA; V: TRBV18; size: few; J: TRBJ1-6; DNA: TGTGCCAGCTCACGGGAAGGGTCCCGCTCCTATAATTCACCCCTCCACTTT; CDR3: CASSREGSRSYNSPLHF
D: NA; V: TRBV18; size: few; J: TRBJ2-7; DNA: TGTGCCAGCTCCCTAGGGACATCCGTGGGCCCTTCCTACGAGCAGTACTTC; CDR3: CASSLGTSVGPSYEQYF
D: TRBD1; V: TRBV13; size: once; J: TRBJ2-3; DNA: TGTGCCAGCAGCTTAGGACAGGGGGCAAGAGATACGCAGTATTTT; CDR3: CASSLGQGARDTQYF
D: TRBD2; V: TRBV7-2; size: few; J: TRBJ2-7; DNA: TGTGCCAGCAGCGCCGGACTAGCGGGGGAGCAGTACTTC; CDR3: CASSAGLAGEQYF
D: TRBD1; V: TRBV4-1; size: NA; J: TRBJ1-6; DNA: TGCGCCAGCAGCTCCCCGGGACAGGGGTTCTCACCCCTCCACTTT; CDR3: CASSSPGQGFSPLHF
D: TRBD1; V: TRBV10-3; size: NA; J: TRBJ2-6; DNA: TGTGCCTCCCGGGACAGGGGGCGTTCTGGGGCCAACGTCCTGACTTTC; CDR3: CASRDRGRSGANVLTF
D: NA; V: TRBV11-2; size: NA; J: TRBJ2-1; DNA: TGTGCCAGCAGCCCCACTCACAATGAGCAGTTCTTC; CDR3: CASSPTHNEQFF
D: NA; V: TRBV20-1; size: NA; J: TRBJ1-4; DNA: TGCTGCATCAACCTTAATGAAAAACTGTTTTTT; CDR3: CCINLNEKLFF
D: NA; V: TRBV7-2; size: few; J: TRBJ2-2; DNA: TGTGCCAGCAGCCGACGACCCAGCACCGGGGAGCTGTTTTTT; CDR3: CASSRRPSTGELFF
D: TRBD1; V: TRBV6-5; size: NA; J: TRBJ1-2; DNA: TGTGCCAGCACCCTTGGACAGGGGGGCAACTATGGCTACACCTTC; CDR3: CASTLGQGGNYGYTF
D: TRBD2; V: TRBV29-1; size: NA; J: TRBJ2-5; DNA: TGCAGCGTTGACGCTAGCGGGGTGCAGGAGACCCAGTACTTC; CDR3: CSVDASGVQETQYF
D: NA; V: TRBV10-3; size: few; J: TRBJ2-1; DNA: TGTGCCACTCAGGAGGCCCCAGAGTACAATGAGCAGTTCTTC; CDR3: CATQEAPEYNEQFF
D: NA; V: TRBV30; size: NA; J: TRBJ2-3; DNA: TGTGCCTGGAGTGCCCCTCGCTCAGGGACAACCAGGGAAAGGAATACGCAGTATTTT; CDR3: CAWSAPRSGTTRERNTQYF
D: TRBD1; V: TRBV27; size: NA; J: TRBJ2-7; DNA: TGTGCCAGCAGTTTCGGACAGGGAAGCTCCTACGAGCAGTACTTC; CDR3: CASSFGQGSSYEQYF
D: NA; V: TRBV29-1; size: few; J: TRBJ1-1; DNA: TGCAGCGTTGTAAGAACCGGGAACACTGAAGCTTTCTTT; CDR3: CSVVRTGNTEAFF
D: NA; V: TRBV19; size: once; J: TRBJ1-1; DNA: TGTGCCAGTACCCCGGGGGGCTGGGAAGCTTTCTTT; CDR3: CASTPGGWEAFF
D: NA; V: TRBV18; size: few; J: TRBJ1-1; DNA: TGTGCCAGCTCACCGGACACGTCTGAAGCTTTCTTT; CDR3: CASSPDTSEAFF
D: NA; V: TRBV25-1; size: few; J: TRBJ2-5; DNA: TGTGCCAGCAGCCCCGTGGGCCTGTACCAAGAGACCCAGTACTTC; CDR3: CASSPVGLYQETQYF
D: NA; V: TRBV5-1; size: NA; J: TRBJ2-5; DNA: TGCGCCAGCAGTTTTAATTCCCGGTGGACCTCACAAGAGACCCAGTACTTC; CDR3: CASSFNSRWTSQETQYF
D: NA; V: TRBV19; size: NA; J: TRBJ1-2; DNA: TGTGCCAGTAGTCCGGGACCTGACTATGGCTACACCTTC; CDR3: CASSPGPDYGYTF
D: TRBD1; V: TRBV6-1; size: NA; J: TRBJ2-5; DNA: TGTGCCAGCAGTGAGACAGGGGCAACCGCCGGGGAGACCCAGTACTTC; CDR3: CASSETGATAGETQYF
D: NA; V: TRBV30; size: NA; J: TRBJ2-7; DNA: TGTGCCTGGAGTGTACTCTACGAGCAGTACTTC; CDR3: CAWSVLYEQYF
D: NA; V: TRBV25-1; size: NA; J: TRBJ2-3; DNA: TGTGCCAGCAGCGGACTCCAAGATACGCAGTATTTT; CDR3: CASSGLQDTQYF
D: TRBD2; V: TRBV30; size: NA; J: TRBJ2-3; DNA: TGTGCCTGGGGAACTAGCGGGGGGGCCGGGCATACGCAGTATTTT; CDR3: CAWGTSGGAGHTQYF
D: NA; V: TRBV4-1; size: NA; J: TRBJ2-1; DNA: TGCGCCAGCAGCCAAGTAGTCCGGGAGCGGCAGTTCTTC; CDR3: CASSQVVRERQFF
D: NA; V: TRBV29-1; size: NA; J: TRBJ2-5; DNA: TGCAGCGTTGTCGACAGCTTGGAGACCCAGTACTTC; CDR3: CSVVDSLETQYF
D: NA; V: TRBV4-2; size: NA; J: TRBJ2-6; DNA: TGTGCCAGCAGCCAAGATTTTAGGGTCTCGAGCTCTGGGGCCAACGTCCTGACTTTC; CDR3: CASSQDFRVSSSGANVLTF
D: TRBD1; V: TRBV7-8; size: few; J: TRBJ2-2; DNA: TGTGCCAGCAGCCTAGGGACAGCACAAGTTGCCGGGGAGCTGTTTTTT; CDR3: CASSLGTAQVAGELFF
D: NA; V: TRBV10-3; size: NA; J: TRBJ2-7; DNA: TGTGCCATCACCAATATTAGGGACTCCTACGAGCAGTACTTC; CDR3: CAITNIRDSYEQYF
D: NA; V: TRBV6-1; size: few; J: TRBJ2-1; DNA: TGTGCCAGCAGTGGCGGGACGGTTAGCTCCTACAATGAGCAGTTCTTC; CDR3: CASSGGTVSSYNEQFF
D: TRBD1; V: TRBV12-5; size: NA; J: TRBJ1-5; DNA: TGTGCTAGTGGATGGACAGGAGGAGGGAGGAATCAGCCCCAGCATTTT; CDR3: CASGWTGGGRNQPQHF
D: TRBD1; V: TRBV4-1; size: few; J: TRBJ1-1; DNA: TGCGCCAGCAGCCAGGATAACAGGGGAGGCACTGAAGCTTTCTTT; CDR3: CASSQDNRGGTEAFF
D: TRBD2; V: TRBV29-1; size: NA; J: TRBJ2-5; DNA: TGCATCGTTGAGAGGAGACTAGCGCCAGAGACCCAGTACTTC; CDR3: CIVERRLAPETQYF
D: NA; V: TRBV29-1; size: NA; J: TRBJ1-2; DNA: TGCAGCGTCGTAATGTCAGCTAACTATGGCTACACCTTC; CDR3: CSVVMSANYGYTF
D: NA; V: TRBV7-9; size: few; J: TRBJ1-1; DNA: TGTGCCAGCAGCTTAGGAGGCCAAGGGTTCTTT; CDR3: CASSLGGQGFF
D: TRBD2; V: TRBV18; size: NA; J: TRBJ2-7; DNA: TGTGCCAGCGCCCAGGGGACTAGCGGTTCCTACGAGCAGTACTTC; CDR3: CASAQGTSGSYEQYF
D: NA; V: TRBV2; size: NA; J: TRBJ2-2; DNA: TGTGCCAGCAGGAGAGGAGAGGCCGGGGAGCTGTTTTTT; CDR3: CASRRGEAGELFF
D: TRBD1; V: TRBV20-1; size: NA; J: TRBJ2-1; DNA: TGCAGCGCACAGGGGAATGAGCAGTTCTTC; CDR3: CSAQGNEQFF
D: TRBD1; V: TRBV5-1; size: NA; J: TRBJ2-5; DNA: TGCGCCAGCAGCTTGGTCGCGGGGACAGGGCAAGAGACCCAGTACTTC; CDR3: CASSLVAGTGQETQYF
D: NA; V: TRBV18; size: few; J: TRBJ2-2; DNA: TGTGCCAGCTCACCCAGGTCCGGAAACACCGGGGAGCTGTTTTTT; CDR3: CASSPRSGNTGELFF
D: NA; V: TRBV15; size: few; J: TRBJ1-4; DNA: TGTGCCACCAGCAGATCTCGGGGGGCTAATGAAAAACTGCTTTTT; CDR3: CATSRSRGANEKLLF
D: TRBD1; V: TRBV5-1; size: NA; J: TRBJ2-7; DNA: TGCGCCAGCAGCACCGGACAGGGCTCGTACGAGCAGTACTTC; CDR3: CASSTGQGSYEQYF
D: NA; V: TRBV6-1; size: NA; J: TRBJ2-3; DNA: TGTGCCAGCAGTGAGGAGAGACTACCTGGGGGTACGCAGTATTTT; CDR3: CASSEERLPGGTQYF
D: NA; V: TRBV28; size: NA; J: TRBJ1-6; DNA: TGTGCCAGCAGGACAGCTAGACAGAATTCACCCCTCCACTTT; CDR3: CASRTARQNSPLHF
D: TRBD1; V: TRBV14; size: once; J: TRBJ1-2; DNA: TGTGCCAGCAGCCCCGGGACAGGTCGTGGCTACACCTTC; CDR3: CASSPGTGRGYTF
D: TRBD1; V: TRBV29-1; size: NA; J: TRBJ1-5; DNA: TGCAGCGTCCGCGACAGGGAAAATCAGCCCCAGCATTTT; CDR3: CSVRDRENQPQHF
D: NA; V: TRBV29-1; size: NA; J: TRBJ2-3; DNA: TGCAGCGTTCAGCCGGGGGGCTCGCGGGATACGCAGTATTTT; CDR3: CSVQPGGSRDTQYF
D: NA; V: TRBV6-5; size: NA; J: TRBJ1-2; DNA: TGTGCCAGCAGTCCAGACAGATACTATGGCTACACCTTC; CDR3: CASSPDRYYGYTF
D: NA; V: TRBV7-9; size: NA; J: TRBJ2-5; DNA: TGTGCCAGCAGCTTAATGGCTACCGGTAAAGAGACCCAGTACTTC; CDR3: CASSLMATGKETQYF